The 6 T cell receptor beta chains listed next were all sequenced from one sample in a study of shared clonotypes between healthy human individuals. Measured with immunoSEQ multiplex PCR; TCRdb has only the in-frame clones, and not every one. This table has over 1.5 million clones, under 99% appearing once. Sequencing was carried out using naive CD4+ T cells sorted from blood. Subset of the sample: CD45RA+ positively selected. These receptor sequences come from a man aged 25 to 45 in good health.

This chain uses TRBV5-1 with TRBJ2-7; D not certain. CDR3 size: 14 residues. V was trimmed by 4 bases and J by 0 bases, leaving 11 bases between them. Per germline, CDR1 SGHRS and CDR2 YFSETQ. DNA of the CDR3: TGCGCCAGCAGCGTGGGCGCTAGCTCCTACGAGCAGTACTTC. Translating gives CASSVGASSYEQYF.

The rearrangement uses TRBV5-1 and TRBJ1-2; unclear D gene. Trimming shortened V by 6 bases and J by 2 bases, and 14 bases separated the two germline ends. Germline CDR1 is SGHRS and CDR2 is YFSETQ. The CDR3 loop spans 14 amino acids. The CDR3 reads CASNVFGSNYGYTF. CDR3 in DNA: TGCGCCAGCAATGTCTTCGGGAGCAACTATGGCTACACCTTC.

The rearrangement uses TRBV29-1 and TRBJ2-1; 7 nucleotides match TRBD1. The CDR3 contains 15 residues. J was trimmed by 3 bases and V by 1 base; bases with no gene match: 6. Germline CDR1 is SQVTM and CDR2 is ANQGSEA. CDR3: CSVEGGAGGYNEQFF. For the CDR3, the DNA is TGCAGCGTTGAAGGAGGGGCAGGGGGCTACAATGAGCAGTTCTTC.

The chain is built from TRBV10-3 and TRBJ2-7; D possibly corresponds to TRBD1 (5 bases). The CDR3 has 13 amino acids. The V end was cut by 2 bases, the J end by 2 bases, with 7 bases between. Per the germline V gene, CDR1 is ENHRY and CDR2 is SYGVKD. The CDR3 nucleotides are TGTGCCATCAGTGAGGACAGTACCTACGAGCAGTACTTC. It yields the protein CAISEDSTYEQYF.

The rearrangement joins TRBV7-2 to TRBJ2-6; perhaps TRBD1 as D (7 bases). From germline, CDR1 is SGHTA and CDR2 FQGNSA. V lost 5 bases to trimming and J lost 0 bases, with 20 bases between them. CDR3 length: 19 residues. The CDR3, as DNA: TGTGCCAGCAGCCCCCAATGGGGGGACAGAAGCTCTGGGGCCAACGTCCTGACTTTC. This codes for CASSPQWGDRSSGANVLTF. The full variable domain, rest sourced from reference TRBV7-2 and TRBJ2-6, is GAGVSQSPSNKVTEKGKDVELRCDPISGHTALYWYRQSLGQGLEFLIYFQGNSAPDKSGLPSDRFSAERTGGSVSTLTIQRTQQEDSAVYLCASSPQWGDRSSGANVLTFGAGSRLTVL.

The chain has TRBV10-2 and TRBJ2-7, with 8 nucleotides matching TRBD1. Germline V lookup: CDR1 WSHSY, CDR2 SAAADI. V was pared by 1 base and J by 7 bases, with 12 bases of the junction left unmatched. This CDR3 comprises 16 residues. Here the CDR3 reads CASSEYWTGIKLEQYF. The CDR3 bases are TGCGCCAGCAGTGAGTACTGGACAGGGATAAAACTTGAGCAGTACTTC.